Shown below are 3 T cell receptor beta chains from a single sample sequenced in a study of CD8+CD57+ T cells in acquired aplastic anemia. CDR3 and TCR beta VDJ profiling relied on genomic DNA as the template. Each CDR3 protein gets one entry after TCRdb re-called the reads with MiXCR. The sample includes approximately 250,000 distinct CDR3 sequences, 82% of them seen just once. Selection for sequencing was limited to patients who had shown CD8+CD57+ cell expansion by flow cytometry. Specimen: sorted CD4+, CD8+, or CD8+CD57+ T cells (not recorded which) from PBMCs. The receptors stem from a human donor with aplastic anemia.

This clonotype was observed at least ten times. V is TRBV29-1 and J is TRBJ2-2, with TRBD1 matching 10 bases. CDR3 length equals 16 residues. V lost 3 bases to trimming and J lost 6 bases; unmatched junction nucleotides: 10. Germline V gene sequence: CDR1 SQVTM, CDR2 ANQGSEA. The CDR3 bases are TGCAGCGTTGACCCCGGGACAGGGGAAGGTCCCGGGGAGCTGTTTTTT. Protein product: CSVDPGTGEGPGELFF.

The CDR3 spells CASSLDPGAQPQHFF. CDR3 DNA: TGTGCCAGCAGCTTAGATCCGGGGGCTCAGCCCCAGCATTTCTTT. This chain uses TRBV7-9 with TRBJ1-1; perhaps TRBD1 as D (6 bases). V shed 1 base and J shed 13 bases, with 22 bases lying between them. The germline V gene has CDR1 SEHNR and CDR2 FQNEAQ (reference sequence). The CDR3 sequence is 15 residues long.

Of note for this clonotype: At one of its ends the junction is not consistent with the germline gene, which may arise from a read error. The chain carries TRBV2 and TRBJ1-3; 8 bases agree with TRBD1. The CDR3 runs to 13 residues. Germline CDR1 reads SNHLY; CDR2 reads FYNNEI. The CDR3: CASSDRGGDTIYF. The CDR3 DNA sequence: TGTGCCAGCAGCGACAGGGGTGGAGACACCATATATTTT. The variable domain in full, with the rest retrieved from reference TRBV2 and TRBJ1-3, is EPEVTQTPSHQVTQMGQEVILRCVPISNHLYFYWYRQILGQKVEFLVSFYNNEISEKSEIFDDQFSVERPDGSNFTLKIRSTKLEDSAMYFCASSDRGGDTIYFGEGSWLTVV.